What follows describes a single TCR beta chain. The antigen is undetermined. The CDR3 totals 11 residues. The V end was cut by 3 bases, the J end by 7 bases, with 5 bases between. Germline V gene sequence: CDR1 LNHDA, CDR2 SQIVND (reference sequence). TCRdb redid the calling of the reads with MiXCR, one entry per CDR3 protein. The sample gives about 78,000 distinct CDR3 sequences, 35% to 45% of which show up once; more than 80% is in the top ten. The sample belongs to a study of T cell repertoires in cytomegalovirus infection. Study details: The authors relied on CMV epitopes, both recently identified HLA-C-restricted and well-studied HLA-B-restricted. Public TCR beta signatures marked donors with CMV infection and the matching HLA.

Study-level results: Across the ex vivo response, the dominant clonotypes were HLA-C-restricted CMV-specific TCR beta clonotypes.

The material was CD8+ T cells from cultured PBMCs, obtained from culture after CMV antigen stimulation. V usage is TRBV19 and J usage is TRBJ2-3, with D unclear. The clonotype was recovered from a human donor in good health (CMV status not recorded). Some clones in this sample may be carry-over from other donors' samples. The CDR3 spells CASSIGHTQYF. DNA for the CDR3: TGTGCCAGTAGTATTGGACATACGCAGTATTTT.